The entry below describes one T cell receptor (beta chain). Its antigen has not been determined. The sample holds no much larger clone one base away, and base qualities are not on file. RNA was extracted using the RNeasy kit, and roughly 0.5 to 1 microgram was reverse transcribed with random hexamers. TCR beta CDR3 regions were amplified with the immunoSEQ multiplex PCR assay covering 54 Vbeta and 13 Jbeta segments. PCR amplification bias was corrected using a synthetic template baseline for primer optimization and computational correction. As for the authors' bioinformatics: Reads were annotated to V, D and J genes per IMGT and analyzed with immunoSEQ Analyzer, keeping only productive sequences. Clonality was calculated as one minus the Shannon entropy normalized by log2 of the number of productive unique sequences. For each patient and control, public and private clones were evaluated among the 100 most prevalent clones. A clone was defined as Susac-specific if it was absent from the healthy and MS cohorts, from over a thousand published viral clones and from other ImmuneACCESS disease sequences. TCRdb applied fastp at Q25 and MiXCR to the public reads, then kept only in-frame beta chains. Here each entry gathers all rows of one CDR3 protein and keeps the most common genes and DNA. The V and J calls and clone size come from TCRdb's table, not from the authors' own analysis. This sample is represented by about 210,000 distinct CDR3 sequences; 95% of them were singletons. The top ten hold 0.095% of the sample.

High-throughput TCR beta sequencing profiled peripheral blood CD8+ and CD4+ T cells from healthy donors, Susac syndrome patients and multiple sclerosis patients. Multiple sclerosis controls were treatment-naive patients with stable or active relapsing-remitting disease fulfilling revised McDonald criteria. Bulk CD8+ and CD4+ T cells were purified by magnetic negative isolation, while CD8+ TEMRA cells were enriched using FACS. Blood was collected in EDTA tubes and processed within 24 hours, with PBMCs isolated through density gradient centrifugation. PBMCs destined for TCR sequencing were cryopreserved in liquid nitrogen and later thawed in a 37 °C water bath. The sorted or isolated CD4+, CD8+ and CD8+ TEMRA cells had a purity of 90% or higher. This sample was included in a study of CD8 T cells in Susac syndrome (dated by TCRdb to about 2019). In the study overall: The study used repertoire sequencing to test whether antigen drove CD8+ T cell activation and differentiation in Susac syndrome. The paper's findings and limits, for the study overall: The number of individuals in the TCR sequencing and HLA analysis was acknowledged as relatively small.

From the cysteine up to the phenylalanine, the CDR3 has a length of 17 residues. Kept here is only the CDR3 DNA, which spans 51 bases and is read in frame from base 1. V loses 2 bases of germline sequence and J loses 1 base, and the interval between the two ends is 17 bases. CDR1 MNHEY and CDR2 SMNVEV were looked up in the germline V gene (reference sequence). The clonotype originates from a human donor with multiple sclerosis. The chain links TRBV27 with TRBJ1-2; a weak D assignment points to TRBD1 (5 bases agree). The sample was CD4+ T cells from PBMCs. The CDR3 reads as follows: CASSLNPAGRINYGYTF. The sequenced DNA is TGTGCCAGCAGTTTAAACCCGGCAGGGAGGATTAACTATGGCTACACCTTC.